This T cell receptor beta chain was profiled in a study of CD8 T cells in Susac syndrome. With random hexamers, reverse transcription was performed on roughly 0.45 to 1 ug of RNA. TCRdb reanalysed the immunoSEQ multiplex PCR reads using MiXCR and keeps one entry per CDR3 protein. The sample lists hundreds of thousands of distinct CDR3 sequences, about 94% occurring once. Looked up from germline, CDR1 is SGDLS and CDR2 is YYNGEE. This CDR3 has 15 residues. Trimming took 4 bases from V and 2 from J, leaving 14 bases between them. This clonotype was recorded only once. The TCR comes from a human donor with multiple sclerosis. The sequencing sample was made of CD4+ T cells from PBMCs. The chain joins TRBV9 to TRBJ2-3; either TRBD1 or TRBD2 may fit D (6 bases each). CDR3 residues: CASSITGGTTDTQYF. As DNA, the CDR3 is TGTGCCAGCAGCATCACCGGGGGCACCACAGATACGCAGTATTTT. Filled out from reference TRBV9 and TRBJ2-3, the complete variable domain reads DSGVTQTPKHLITATGQRVTLRCSPRSGDLSVYWYQQSLDQGLQFLIQYYNGEERAKGNILERFSAQQFPDLHSELNLSSLELGDSALYFCASSITGGTTDTQYFGPGTRLTVL.